Below, 5 T cell receptor beta chains from the same sample are listed, as sequenced in a study of post-analysis software for immune sequencing data. Whole-study findings and limits: Four or five TRBV segments, including TRBV5-6, TRBV5-1 and TRBV20-1, were more frequent in patients than controls.

Which antigens these TCRs recognize remains unknown. cDNA libraries of TCR beta carried unique molecular identifiers. MiXCR, applied by TCRdb to the PCR reads, yields one record per CDR3 protein. The table includes 650,000 to 850,000 distinct CDR3 sequences, approximately 57% detected once. Specimen: blood. Receptor source: a girl aged 10 to 17 with multiple sclerosis.

The chain recombines TRBV5-1 with TRBJ2-1, with D tentatively TRBD1 (6 bases). V was clipped by 4 bases and J by 4 bases, with 21 bases between them. In germline, CDR1 is SGHRS, CDR2 YFSETQ. This CDR3 spans 17 amino acids. In DNA form, the CDR3 reads TGCGCCAGCAGCGACCGGGACACAGGTTGGGGTTACAATGAGCAGTTCTTC. Translation gives CASSDRDTGWGYNEQFF.

This clonotype was found a few times. CDR3 sequence: CSGSGDYGYTF. DNA for the CDR3: TGCAGCGGGTCAGGGGACTATGGCTACACCTTC. This chain uses TRBV29-1 with TRBJ1-2; D might be TRBD1 (6 bases). V shed 7 bases and J shed 3 bases, with 9 bases lying between them. The CDR3 runs 11 residues. Germline values: CDR1 SQVTM, CDR2 ANQGSEA.

This clonotype has a handful of counts. The chain has TRBV20-1 and TRBJ1-2; D is perhaps TRBD1 (6 bases). This CDR3 comprises 14 residues. Germline V CDR1 and CDR2: DFQATT, SNEGSKA (reference sequence). V was cut by 4 bases and J by 3 bases, with 15 bases left in between. CDR3 nucleotide sequence: TGCAGTGCTACCTCAGGGGCCGCCTACTATGGCTACACCTTC. Translating gives CSATSGAAYYGYTF.

The chain employs TRBV6-6 and TRBJ2-1; TRBD2 aligns across 10 bases. The CDR3 length is 17 residues. In germline, CDR1 is MNHNY, CDR2 SVGAGI (reference sequence). V dropped 7 bases and J dropped 6; count of bases not matched to a gene: 15. In DNA form, the CDR3 reads TGTGCCAGCATACCCACCCTTGTAGCGGGAGGAAGCAATGAGCAGTTCTTC. As protein: CASIPTLVAGGSNEQFF.

Only a few counts were recorded for this clonotype. This chain uses TRBV15 with TRBJ1-1; possible D gene TRBD1, 6 bases. V lost 7 bases and J 2 bases, leaving 17 bases between the germline ends. This CDR3 is 15 amino acids long. From germline, CDR1 is LNHNV and CDR2 YYDKDF (reference sequence). The CDR3 nucleotides are TGTGCCACCACCAGCGATGGGGGCTATAACACTGAAGCTTTCTTT. Its translation is CATTSDGGYNTEAFF.